This paragraph reports one T cell receptor beta chain. What it recognizes is unknown. This specimen comes from a study of shared clonotypes between healthy human individuals. Study in general: The plates for each donor numbered three CD4 naive, three CD4 memory, two CD8 naive and one CD8 memory.

Notes on the study in general: Estimated richness values were generally larger in naive subsets than in memory subsets.

V was pared by 4 bases and J by 4 bases, with 17 bases between. Germline CDR1 reads SGHNT; CDR2 reads YYREEE (reference sequence). This CDR3 contains 16 residues. The study enrolled healthy HIV-negative adults without recent acute infections or vaccinations as donors. TCRdb keeps only in-frame clones here, not all; method: immunoSEQ multiplex PCR. Of about 300,000 clones listed, roughly 70% are singletons. V usage is TRBV5-4 and J usage is TRBJ2-2; D is tentatively TRBD1 or TRBD2 (7 bases each). This receptor was taken from a man aged 25 to 40 in good health. Material: memory CD4+ T cells sorted from blood. Subset here: CD45RA-negative fraction. The CDR3 is CASSQTGRGGTGELFF. The CDR3 coding sequence is TGTGCCAGCAGCCAAACGGGCAGGGGGGGCACCGGGGAGCTGTTTTTT.